Reported below is one T cell receptor beta chain. The germline gives CDR1 LNHDA, CDR2 SQIVND (reference sequence). The CDR3 consists of 16 residues. The junction had 9 bases not matched to a gene; V was cut back by 5 bases and J by 6 bases. This record comes from a study of cytomegalovirus exposure and HLA in healthy donors. TCRdb's table, derived via immunoSEQ multiplex PCR, lists solely in-frame clones and lacks some. The sample lists approximately 150,000 clones; 85% to 90% were seen once. The sample was PBMCs. The clonotype originates from a woman aged 30 to 39 in good health and CMV-seronegative. The chain has TRBV19 and TRBJ1-5, with 11 bases lining up with TRBD1. The CDR3 DNA sequence: TGTGCCAGTAGTGAAAGGGGACAGGGGGGTAGTCAGCCCCAGCATTTT. Translating gives CASSERGQGGSQPQHF.